Following are 24 T cell receptor beta chains from one sample sequenced in a study of blood T cell repertoires in COVID-19. TCRdb's copy holds only in-frame clones and misses some; the assay was immunoSEQ multiplex PCR. The sample lists 40,000 to 50,000 clones, over 85% occurring once. Sequencing used peripheral blood. All receptors come from an older man with active COVID-19.

V gene TRBV4-2 combines with J gene TRBJ2-3; TRBD2 aligns across 11 bases. With 4 bases clipped from V and 5 bases from J, the junction kept 2 bases outside the gene matches. This CDR3 is built from 14 residues. Germline V gene sequence: CDR1 LGHNA, CDR2 YNFKEQ. CDR3: CASSPLAGVDTQYF. The DNA for the CDR3 is TGTGCCAGCAGCCCACTAGCGGGGGTAGATACGCAGTATTTT.

The chain recombines TRBV7-2 with TRBJ1-4; TRBD1 matches 7 bases. The CDR3 consists of 16 residues. Per germline, CDR1 SGHTA and CDR2 FQGNSA. Trimming took 5 bases from V and 7 from J; bases not matched to a gene: 13. CDR3 sequence reads: CASSIRQGGLGEKLFF. CDR3 bases: TGTGCCAGCAGCATTCGACAGGGTGGATTAGGTGAAAAACTGTTTTTT.

Remarks on this clone: This sample also contains other DNA sequences that code for the same CDR3. The chain employs TRBV18 and TRBJ2-5, with D possibly being TRBD1 (6 bases). This CDR3 spans 13 amino acids. Deletions cut 4 bases from V and 5 bases from J, with 11 bases between. CDR1 is KGHSH, CDR2 LQKENI, per germline. CDR3 coding DNA: TGTGCCAGCTCACAACAGGGTGGGGAGACCCAGTACTTC. The encoded protein is CASSQQGGETQYF.

The V call is TRBV10-2, the J call TRBJ2-5; 9 bases match TRBD2. The CDR3 runs to 16 residues. Unmatched junction bases numbered 7, after V lost 4 bases and J lost 1 base. Germline V lookup: CDR1 WSHSY, CDR2 SAAADI. In DNA form, the CDR3 reads TGCGCCAGCAGTGGCGGGGGGGCCTCAGGCCAAGAGACCCAGTACTTC. Its translation is CASSGGGASGQETQYF.

CDR3: CASSTGQGAPYNSPLHF. DNA for the CDR3: TGTGCCAGCAGCACCGGACAGGGGGCTCCATATAATTCACCCCTCCACTTT. The chain has TRBV9 and TRBJ1-6; 11 nucleotides line up with TRBD1. Germline V gives CDR1 SGDLS, CDR2 YYNGEE. V shed 4 bases, J shed 4 bases, and the junction held 7 bases outside the gene matches. This CDR3 contains 17 residues.

The V call is TRBV19, the J call TRBJ2-1; 11 nucleotides agree with TRBD1. The CDR3 sequence is 16 residues long. Per the germline V gene, CDR1 is LNHDA and CDR2 is SQIVND (reference sequence). J was trimmed by 9 bases and V by 6 bases; bases with no gene match: 13. This chain's CDR3 is CASSPRGGQGAGEQFF. DNA of the CDR3: TGTGCCAGTAGCCCAAGGGGCGGACAGGGGGCGGGTGAGCAGTTCTTC. Supplemented by reference TRBV19 and TRBJ2-1, the full variable domain reads DGGITQSPKYLFRKEGQNVTLSCEQNLNHDAMYWYRQDPGQGLRLIYYSQIVNDFQKGDIAEGYSVSREKKESFPLTVTSAQKNPTAFYLCASSPRGGQGAGEQFFGPGTRLTVL.

There are a few counts of this clone. The chain's CDR3 is CASSIIWTAGGLQPQHF. The CDR3 DNA reads TGTGCCAGTAGTATTATCTGGACAGCTGGGGGTTTGCAGCCCCAGCATTTT. The chain carries TRBV19 and TRBJ1-5; TRBD1 might be the D (6 bases). The ends were cut back, 3 bases at V and 7 bases at J, with 22 bases in the middle. This CDR3 contains 17 residues. Germline lookup yields CDR1 LNHDA and CDR2 SQIVND (reference sequence).

This clone was counted a single time. This rearrangement joins TRBV5-4 to TRBJ1-4; no clear D gene. Germline CDR1 and CDR2: SGHNT and YYREEE (reference sequence). V was trimmed by 5 bases and J by 0 bases, leaving 8 bases between them. CDR3 length equals 14 residues. The CDR3 sequence is CASSDFATNEKLFF. The CDR3 nucleotides are TGTGCCAGCAGTGACTTTGCAACTAATGAAAAACTGTTTTTT.

The rearrangement joins TRBV5-5 to TRBJ2-7; D might be TRBD1 (5 bases). From germline, CDR1 is SGHKS and CDR2 YYEKEE (reference sequence). This CDR3 spans 14 amino acids. The V and J ends lost 0 bases and 4 bases respectively, with 11 bases between them. CDR3 sequence (DNA): TGTGCCAGCAGCTTGGAGGGCAGGGCGTACGAGCAGTACTTC. It is translated as CASSLEGRAYEQYF.

Only a few counts were recorded for this clone. J is TRBJ2-3 and V is TRBV12-3 or TRBV12-4; D unresolved. The CDR3 sequence is 12 residues long. V lost 4 bases to trimming and J lost 4 bases, with 6 bases between them. CDR3: CASSYFPDTQYF. In DNA form, the CDR3 reads TGTGCCAGCAGTTACTTCCCAGATACGCAGTATTTT.

The chain carries TRBV5-5 and TRBJ1-5, with a possible D match to TRBD1 (5 bases). V dropped 3 bases and J dropped 13 bases, with 17 bases sitting between them. The germline V gene encodes CDR1 SGHKS and CDR2 YYEKEE (reference sequence). The CDR3 length is 13 residues. Here the CDR3 DNA reads TGTGCCAGCAGCTGGGGCTTGAGCCAGGGACAGCATTTT. Translated, it gives CASSWGLSQGQHF.

The rearrangement joins TRBV18 to TRBJ2-1; 8 bases line up with TRBD2. The CDR3 runs 15 residues. The ends lost 3 bases at V and 6 bases at J; junction bases unmatched: 7. Germline V gene data show CDR1 as KGHSH and CDR2 as LQKENI. The CDR3: CASSPQAGVGNEQFF. The CDR3 bases are TGTGCCAGCTCACCTCAAGCGGGAGTGGGCAATGAGCAGTTCTTC.

The genes are TRBV4-2 and TRBJ1-6; the D gene is possibly TRBD1 (5 bases). Germline values: CDR1 LGHNA, CDR2 YNFKEQ. The length of the CDR3 is 16 residues. V gave up 2 bases and J gave up 9 bases, with 17 bases separating them. Here the CDR3 reads CASSQPGRGVTSPLHF. In DNA form, the CDR3 reads TGTGCCAGCAGCCAACCAGGGAGGGGAGTTACTTCACCCCTCCACTTT.

The chain recombines TRBV5-1 with TRBJ1-3; possibly TRBD1 for D (6 bases). This CDR3 has 15 residues. Germline CDR1 is SGHRS and CDR2 is YFSETQ. The germline V and J ends were trimmed by 2 bases and 0 bases, with 9 bases remaining between them. CDR3 sequence: CASSLRGSSGNTIYF. The DNA for the CDR3 is TGCGCCAGCAGCTTAAGGGGGTCCTCTGGAAACACCATATATTTT.

The chain combines TRBV12-3 or TRBV12-4 with TRBJ1-4, with 8 bases matching TRBD1. CDR3 length equals 12 residues. The V gene end was trimmed by 6 bases and the J gene end by 11 bases; junction bases not matched to a gene: 5. The CDR3 protein is CASSPGQGKLFF. The CDR3 region has the DNA TGTGCCAGCAGCCCAGGACAGGGCAAACTGTTTTTT.

This chain uses TRBV28 with TRBJ1-2; 12 positions match TRBD1. Germline trimming cut 5 bases from V and 6 bases from J; bases unmatched to any gene: 13. Per the germline V gene, CDR1 is MDHEN and CDR2 is SYDVKM. The CDR3 extends over 17 amino acids. The chain's CDR3 is CASSIGTGGGRGNGYTF. CDR3 DNA sequence: TGTGCCAGCAGTATCGGGACAGGGGGCGGAAGAGGGAATGGCTACACCTTC.

This clone came up a few times. The chain has TRBV2 and TRBJ2-7; 16 bases line up with TRBD2. Unmatched junction bases numbered 4, after V lost 7 bases and J lost 4 bases. The germline V gene has CDR1 SNHLY and CDR2 FYNNEI. The CDR3 runs 15 residues. CDR3 sequence (DNA): TGTGCCAGCATCCAGGGACTAGCGGGAGGGTACGAGCAGTACTTC. Translating it yields CASIQGLAGGYEQYF.

The chain links TRBV13 to TRBJ2-5, with D maybe TRBD2 (5 bases). The CDR3 covers 12 residues. Deletions cut 5 bases from V and 5 bases from J, with 9 bases between. Germline assignment: CDR1 PRHDT and CDR2 FYEKMQ (reference sequence). The chain's CDR3 is CASSEGGETQYF. CDR3 sequence (DNA): TGTGCCAGCAGCGAGGGTGGGGAGACCCAGTACTTC.

V and J are TRBV19 and TRBJ1-5; D remains unclear. The CDR3 runs 15 residues. Germline CDR1 reads LNHDA; CDR2 reads SQIVND (reference sequence). Trimming removed 7 bases at V and 8 bases at J, with 21 bases between. CDR3 in amino acids: CASTMERRGVKPQHF. DNA for the CDR3: TGTGCCAGTACCATGGAACGGCGGGGAGTGAAGCCCCAGCATTTT.

V usage is TRBV4-1 and J usage is TRBJ1-2; 7 nucleotides align to TRBD1. Germline V gene sequence: CDR1 MGHRA, CDR2 YSYEKL. V trimming: 1 base; J trimming: 3 bases; junction bases outside the gene matches: 5. The CDR3 is 15 residues long. The CDR3 protein is CASSQAGGWDYGYTF. In nucleotides, the CDR3 is TGCGCCAGCAGCCAAGCAGGGGGGTGGGACTATGGCTACACCTTC.

The rearrangement uses TRBV7-8 and TRBJ2-2, with 7 bases identical to TRBD2. From germline, CDR1 is SGHVS and CDR2 FQNEAQ. The CDR3 contains 15 residues. The junction had 8 bases not matched to a gene; V was cut back by 8 bases and J by 2 bases. CDR3 amino acids: CASCGRAVNTGELFF. The DNA for the CDR3 is TGTGCCAGCTGTGGGAGGGCCGTAAACACCGGGGAGCTGTTTTTT.

The chain links TRBV15 to TRBJ2-3; the D gene is possibly TRBD1 (5 bases). Trimming removed 6 bases at V and 0 bases at J, with 16 bases between. CDR1 and CDR2 (germline): LNHNV, YYDKDF (reference sequence). The CDR3 covers 16 residues. CDR3 amino acids: CATRVLGAESTDTQYF. In nucleotides, the CDR3 is TGTGCCACCAGGGTTCTAGGGGCGGAGAGCACAGATACGCAGTATTTT.

J is TRBJ1-1 and V is TRBV18; 9 bases are a match to TRBD1. The germline gives CDR1 KGHSH, CDR2 LQKENI. V dropped 6 bases and J dropped 4; count of bases not matched to a gene: 3. The CDR3 runs to 13 residues. The chain's CDR3 is CASSMTGGTEAFF. The CDR3 nucleotides read TGTGCCAGCTCCATGACAGGGGGCACTGAAGCTTTCTTT.

The chain combines TRBV7-2 with TRBJ1-2; D is ambiguous. The ends were cut back, 1 base at V and 4 bases at J, with 13 bases in the middle. CDR1 and CDR2 from the germline V gene are SGHTA and FQGNSA. This CDR3 contains 15 residues. CDR3 in amino acids: CASSLVSAGTYGYTF. The CDR3 nucleotides are TGTGCCAGCAGCTTAGTATCGGCAGGCACCTATGGCTACACCTTC.